This T cell receptor beta chain appears in the sequencing data of a study of blood T cell repertoires in COVID-19. The wider study: From T cells, B-cell-depleted T cells, or PBMCs came the material, which was cDNA or gDNA.

The CDR3 covers 15 residues. CDR1 is SGHVS and CDR2 is FQNEAQ in the germline V gene. Trimming cost V 3 bases and J 5 bases, with 16 bases left between them. Original processing notes: Nucleated cell number was recorded as an estimate derived from reference gene primer amplification. The table came from immunoSEQ multiplex PCR; TCRdb's copy has only in-frame clones and leaves some out. The DNA gave D and trimming, while V, J and clone size come from that table. The sample holds a few hundred thousand clones; over 80% are singletons and the top ten take around 4.5%. The source material was peripheral blood. The clonotype originates from a man in his 60s who had recovered from COVID-19. V and J are TRBV7-8 and TRBJ2-5; unclear D gene. The CDR3 sequence: CASSFARLKAETQYF. CDR3 sequence (DNA): TGTGCCAGCAGCTTCGCGAGGCTAAAAGCGGAGACCCAGTACTTC.